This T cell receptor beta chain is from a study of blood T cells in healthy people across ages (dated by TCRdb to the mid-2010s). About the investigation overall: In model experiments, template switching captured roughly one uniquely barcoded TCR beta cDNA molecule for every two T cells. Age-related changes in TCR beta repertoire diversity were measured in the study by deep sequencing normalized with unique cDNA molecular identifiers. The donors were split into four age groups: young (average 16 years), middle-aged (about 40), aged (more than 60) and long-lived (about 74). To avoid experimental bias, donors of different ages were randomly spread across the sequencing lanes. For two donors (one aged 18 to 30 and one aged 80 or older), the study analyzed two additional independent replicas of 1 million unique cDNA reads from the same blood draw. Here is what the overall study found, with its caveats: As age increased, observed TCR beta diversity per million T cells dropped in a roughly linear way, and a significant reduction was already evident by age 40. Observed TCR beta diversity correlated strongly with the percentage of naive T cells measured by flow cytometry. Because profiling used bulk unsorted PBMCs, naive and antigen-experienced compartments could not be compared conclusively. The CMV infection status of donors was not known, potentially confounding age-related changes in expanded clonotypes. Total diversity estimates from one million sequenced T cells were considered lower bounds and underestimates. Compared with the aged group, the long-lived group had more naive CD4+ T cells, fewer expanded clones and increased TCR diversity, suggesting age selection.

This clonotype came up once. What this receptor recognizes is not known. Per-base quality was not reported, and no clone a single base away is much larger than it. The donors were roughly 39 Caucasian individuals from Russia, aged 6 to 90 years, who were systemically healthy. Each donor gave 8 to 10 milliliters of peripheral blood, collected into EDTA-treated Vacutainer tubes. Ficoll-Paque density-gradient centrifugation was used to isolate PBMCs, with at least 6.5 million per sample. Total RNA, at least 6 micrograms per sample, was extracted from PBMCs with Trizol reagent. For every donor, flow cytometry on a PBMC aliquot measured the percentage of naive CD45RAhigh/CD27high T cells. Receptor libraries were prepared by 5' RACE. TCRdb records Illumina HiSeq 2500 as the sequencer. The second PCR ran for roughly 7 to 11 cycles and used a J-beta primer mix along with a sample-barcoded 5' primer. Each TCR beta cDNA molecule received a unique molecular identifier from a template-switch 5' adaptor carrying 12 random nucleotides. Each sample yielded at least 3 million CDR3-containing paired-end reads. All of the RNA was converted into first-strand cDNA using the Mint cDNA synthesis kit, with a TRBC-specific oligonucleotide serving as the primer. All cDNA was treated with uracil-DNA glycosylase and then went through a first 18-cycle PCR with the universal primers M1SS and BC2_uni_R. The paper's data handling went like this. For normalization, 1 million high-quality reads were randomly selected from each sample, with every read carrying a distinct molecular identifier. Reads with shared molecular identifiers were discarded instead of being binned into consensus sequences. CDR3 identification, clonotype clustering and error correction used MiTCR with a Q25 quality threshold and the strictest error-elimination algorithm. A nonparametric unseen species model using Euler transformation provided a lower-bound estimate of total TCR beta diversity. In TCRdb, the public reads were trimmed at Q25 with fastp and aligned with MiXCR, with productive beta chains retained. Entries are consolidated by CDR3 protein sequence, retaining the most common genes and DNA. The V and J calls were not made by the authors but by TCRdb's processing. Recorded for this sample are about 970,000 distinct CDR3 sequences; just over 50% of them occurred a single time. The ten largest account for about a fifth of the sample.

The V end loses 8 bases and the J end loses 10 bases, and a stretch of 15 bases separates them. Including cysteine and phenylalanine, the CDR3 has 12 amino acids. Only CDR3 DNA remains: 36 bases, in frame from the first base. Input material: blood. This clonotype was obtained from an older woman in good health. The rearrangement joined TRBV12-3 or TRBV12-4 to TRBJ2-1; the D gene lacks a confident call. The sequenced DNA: TGTGCCAGCCTGACCAACTTCAGGGAGCAGTTCTTC. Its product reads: CASLTNFREQFF.